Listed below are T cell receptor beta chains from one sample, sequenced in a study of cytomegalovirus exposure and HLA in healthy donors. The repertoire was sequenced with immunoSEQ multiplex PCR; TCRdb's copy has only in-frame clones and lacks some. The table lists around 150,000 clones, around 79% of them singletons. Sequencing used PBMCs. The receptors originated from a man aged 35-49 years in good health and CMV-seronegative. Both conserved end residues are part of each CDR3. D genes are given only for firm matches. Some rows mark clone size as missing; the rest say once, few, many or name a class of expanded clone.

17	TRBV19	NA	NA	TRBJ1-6	TGTGCCAGTACAGTAACCCTGTCGGGGACCTATAATTCACCCCTCCACTTT	CASTVTLSGTYNSPLHF
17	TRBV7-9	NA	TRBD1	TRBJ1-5	TGTGCCAGCAGCGCAGGGACAGCCCCTAATAGCAATCAGCCCCAGCATTTT	CASSAGTAPNSNQPQHF
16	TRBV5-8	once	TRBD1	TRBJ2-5	TGTGCCAGCAGCTTGGAAAGGGGACAGGGTATCTTGGAGCAGTACTTC	CASSLERGQGILEQYF
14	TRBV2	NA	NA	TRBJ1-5	TGTGCCAGCGCGTTGGCGCAGGGCAATCAGCCCCAGCATTTT	CASALAQGNQPQHF
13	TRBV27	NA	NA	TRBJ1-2	TGTGCCAGCAGTAACAGTGCCTATTATGGCTACACCTTC	CASSNSAYYGYTF
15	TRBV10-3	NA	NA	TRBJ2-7	TGTGCCATCAGTGCGTTAGAGGGTATCTCCTACGAGCAGTACTTC	CAISALEGISYEQYF
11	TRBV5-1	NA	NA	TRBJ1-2	TGCGCCAGCAGCTGGGAGGGTGGCTACACCTTC	CASSWEGGYTF
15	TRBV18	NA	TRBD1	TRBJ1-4	TGTGCCAGCTCCCAGGGGGCGAAGCCTAATGAAAAACTGTTTTTT	CASSQGAKPNEKLFF
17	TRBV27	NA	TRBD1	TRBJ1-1	TGTGCCAGCAGTTTACCCCGGGACAGGGGCAGATTCACTGAAGCTTTCTTT	CASSLPRDRGRFTEAFF
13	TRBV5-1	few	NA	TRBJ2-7	TGCGCCAGCAGCTTGGTGATAGACTACGAGCAGTACTTC	CASSLVIDYEQYF
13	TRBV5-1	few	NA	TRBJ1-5	TGCGCCAGCAGCGGAGGGGACAATCAGCCCCAGCATTTT	CASSGGDNQPQHF
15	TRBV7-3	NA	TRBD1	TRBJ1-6	TGTGCCAGCAGCTTGACAGGGCCCTATAATTCACCCCTCCACTTT	CASSLTGPYNSPLHF
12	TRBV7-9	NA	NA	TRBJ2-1	TGTGCCAGCAGCTCGGGGGACAATGAGCAGTTCTTC	CASSSGDNEQFF
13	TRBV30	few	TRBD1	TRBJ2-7	TGTGCCTGGAGTAGGGACAGGGGGTACGAGCAGTACTTC	CAWSRDRGYEQYF
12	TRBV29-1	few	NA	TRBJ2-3	TGCAGCGCAGAGACTAGCACAGATACGCAGTATTTT	CSAETSTDTQYF
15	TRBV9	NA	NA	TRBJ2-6	TGTGCCAGCAGTCAACTAAATGGTGGGGCCAACGTCCTGACTTTC	CASSQLNGGANVLTF
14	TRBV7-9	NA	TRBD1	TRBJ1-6	TGTGCCAGCAGCTTACAGGGGGCTGTCTCACCCCTCCACTTT	CASSLQGAVSPLHF
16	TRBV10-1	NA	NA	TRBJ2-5	TGCGCCAGCAGCAGATCTAGACAGACCCGCCAAGAGACCCAGTACTTC	CASSRSRQTRQETQYF
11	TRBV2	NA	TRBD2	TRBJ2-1	TGTGCCAGCAAAGGACTAGCTGAGCAGTTCTTC	CASKGLAEQFF
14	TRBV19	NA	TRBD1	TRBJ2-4	TGTGCCAGTACCTGGACAGGGGGGCCAAACATTCAGTACTTC	CASTWTGGPNIQYF
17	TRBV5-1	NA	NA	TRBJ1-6	TGCGCCAGCAGCCCCGATAGTGCCGGGGGTTTCAATTCACCCCTCCACTTT	CASSPDSAGGFNSPLHF
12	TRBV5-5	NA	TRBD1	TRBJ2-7	TGTGCCAGCAGCTGGACAGGGGACGAGCAGTACTTC	CASSWTGDEQYF
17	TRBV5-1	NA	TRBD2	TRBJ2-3	TGCGCCAGCAGCTCGTTGGGACTAGCGGGGGCCACAGATACGCAGTATTTT	CASSSLGLAGATDTQYF
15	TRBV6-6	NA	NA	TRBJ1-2	TGTGCCAGCAGTCCCACGACAGACCCCTTCTATGGCTACACCTTC	CASSPTTDPFYGYTF
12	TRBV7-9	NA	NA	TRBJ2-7	TGTGCCAGCAGCTTAGAGGGGCACGAGCAGTACTTC	CASSLEGHEQYF
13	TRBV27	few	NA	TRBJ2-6	TGTGCCAGCAGTTTCACTGGGGCCAACGTCCTGACTTTC	CASSFTGANVLTF
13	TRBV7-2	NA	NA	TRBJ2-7	TGTGCCAGCAGCTTAGGTTGGAGTTACGAGCAGTACTTC	CASSLGWSYEQYF
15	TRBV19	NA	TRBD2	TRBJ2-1	TGTGCCAGTAGTCCAGGACTAGCGGGGAACAATGAGCAGTTCTTC	CASSPGLAGNNEQFF
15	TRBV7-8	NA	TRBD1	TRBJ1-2	TGTGCCAGCAGCTTAGCGGGGACAGCAGATTATGGCTACACCTTC	CASSLAGTADYGYTF
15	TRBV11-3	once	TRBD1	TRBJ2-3	TGTGCCAGCAGCTTAGGGACAGGTTCAGAAGATACGCAGTATTTT	CASSLGTGSEDTQYF
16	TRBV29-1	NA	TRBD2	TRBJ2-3	TGCAGCGTTGAAGTTTCGAGGGGTAGCGGGGTACCGACGCAGTATTTT	CSVEVSRGSGVPTQYF
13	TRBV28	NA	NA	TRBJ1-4	TGTGCCAGCGTAGGGGGAACTAATGAAAAACTGTTTTTT	CASVGGTNEKLFF
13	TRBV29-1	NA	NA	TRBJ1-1	TGCAGCGTTGGAAGTTTTAGGGGGACTGAAGCTTTCTTT	CSVGSFRGTEAFF
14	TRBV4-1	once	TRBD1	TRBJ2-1	TGCGCCAGCAGCCAGCTTACAGGGGGCGATGAGCAGTTCTTC	CASSQLTGGDEQFF
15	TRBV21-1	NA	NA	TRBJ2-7	TGTGCCAGCAGCGAGCGGACCCGAAGGGCCTACGAGCAGTACTTC	CASSERTRRAYEQYF
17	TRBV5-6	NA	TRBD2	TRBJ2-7	TGTGCCAGCAGCGGGGGACTAGCGGGGGGGGTCTCCTACGAGCAGTACTTC	CASSGGLAGGVSYEQYF
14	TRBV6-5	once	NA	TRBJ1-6	TGTGCCAGCAGTTTTACATCGGGTAATTCACCCCTCCACTTT	CASSFTSGNSPLHF
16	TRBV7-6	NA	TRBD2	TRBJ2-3	TGTGCCAGCAGCTTGGTCGCGGGGGGCCGGAAAGATACGCAGTATTTT	CASSLVAGGRKDTQYF
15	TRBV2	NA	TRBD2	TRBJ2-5	TGTGCCAGCAGTGAATCGGGGAGGGGAACGGAGACCCAGTACTTC	CASSESGRGTETQYF
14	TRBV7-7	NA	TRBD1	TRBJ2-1	TGTGCTAGCAGGGACAGGGTGACCTACAATGAGCAGTTCTTC	CASRDRVTYNEQFF
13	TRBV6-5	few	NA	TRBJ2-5	TGTGCCAGCAGTTACGAGGAGAAAGAGACCCAGTACTTC	CASSYEEKETQYF
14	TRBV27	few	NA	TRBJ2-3	TGTGCCAGCAGTTTAGCGGGGCTCACAGATACGCAGTATTTT	CASSLAGLTDTQYF
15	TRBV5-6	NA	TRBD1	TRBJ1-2	TGTGCCAGCAGCTACGGGACAGAGGGAGGCTATGGCTACACCTTC	CASSYGTEGGYGYTF
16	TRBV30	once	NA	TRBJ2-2	TGTGCCTGGAGTGTACGAGTGGGGCTGAACACCGGGGAGCTGTTTTTT	CAWSVRVGLNTGELFF
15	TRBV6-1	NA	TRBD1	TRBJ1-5	TGTGCCAGCAGTCGCAGACAGGGGAGTTGGCAGCCCCAGCATTTT	CASSRRQGSWQPQHF
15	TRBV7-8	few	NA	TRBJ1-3	TGTGCCAGCAGCTTGGGTTTAGGACTCCAAAACACCATATATTTT	CASSLGLGLQNTIYF
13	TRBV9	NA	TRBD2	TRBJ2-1	TGTGCCACTGGACTAGCGGGCACGAATGAGCAGTTCTTC	CATGLAGTNEQFF
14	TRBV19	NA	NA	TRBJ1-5	TGTGCCAGTAGTATAGTGGGGCAGCCTCAGCCCCAGCATTTT	CASSIVGQPQPQHF